The 29 T cell receptor beta chains below all came from one sample that was sequenced in a study of blood T cell repertoires in COVID-19. TCRdb's copy holds only in-frame clones and misses some; the assay was immunoSEQ multiplex PCR. The profile shows approximately 230,000 clones, about 85% of them singletons. Sequencing input: peripheral blood. Every receptor here comes from a man aged 18 to 30 with active or convalescent COVID-19.

The genes are TRBV7-2 and TRBJ2-5; D not resolved. The germline gives CDR1 SGHTA, CDR2 FQGNSA. The CDR3 loop spans 12 amino acids. The ends were cut back, 4 bases at V and 1 base at J, with 4 bases in the middle. The CDR3 region is CASSSFQETQYF. For the CDR3, the DNA is TGTGCCAGCAGCTCATTCCAAGAGACCCAGTACTTC.

This chain links TRBV11-3 with TRBJ2-7; TRBD1 aligns across 11 bases. V lost 3 bases and J lost 5; bases outside the gene matches: 3. This CDR3 is built from 14 residues. Germline CDR1 is SGHNT and CDR2 is YENEEA. The CDR3 DNA reads TGTGCCAGCAGCTTGGGACAGGGGGGCCACGAGCAGTACTTC. Protein: CASSLGQGGHEQYF.

The rearrangement links TRBV5-1 to TRBJ1-1; 8 nucleotides agree with TRBD1. The CDR3 sequence is 14 residues long. The germline V gene encodes CDR1 SGHRS and CDR2 YFSETQ. J gave up 2 bases and V 3 bases, and 3 bases lay outside the gene matches. Written as DNA, the CDR3 is TGCGCCAGCAGCTCGGACAGGGTAAACACTGAAGCTTTCTTT. It translates to CASSSDRVNTEAFF.

This rearrangement joins TRBV11-2 to TRBJ2-3; 9 bases align to TRBD2. Germline CDR1 is SGHAT and CDR2 is FQNNGV. The CDR3 consists of 14 residues. With V trimmed by 8 bases and J by 1 base, 4 bases remained unmatched. CDR3 residues: CASQRLAGTDTQYF. CDR3 DNA sequence: TGTGCCAGCCAAAGACTAGCGGGCACAGATACGCAGTATTTT.

V usage is TRBV7-8 and J usage is TRBJ1-3, with D maybe TRBD1 (6 bases). The V end lost 2 bases, the J end lost 0 bases, and 11 bases lay between the germline ends. The CDR3 has 16 amino acids. Germline CDR1 is SGHVS and CDR2 is FQNEAQ. The DNA for the CDR3 is TGTGCCAGCAGCTTAAGCGGGGGCGTCTCTGGAAACACCATATATTTT. This codes for CASSLSGGVSGNTIYF. Variable domain in full (rest from reference TRBV7-8 and TRBJ1-3): GAGVSQSPRYKVAKRGQDVALRCDPISGHVSLFWYQQALGQGPEFLTYFQNEAQLDKSGLPSDRFFAERPEGSVSTLKIQRTQQEDSAVYLCASSLSGGVSGNTIYFGEGSWLTVV.

The rearrangement links TRBV15 to TRBJ1-2; 10 nucleotides line up with TRBD1. V lost 0 bases and J lost 0; bases outside the gene matches: 7. This CDR3 has 18 residues. Germline loops: CDR1 LNHNV, CDR2 YYDKDF (reference sequence). In nucleotides, the CDR3 is TGTGCCACCAGCAGAGAACGACAGGGGGCTAATCCTAACTATGGCTACACCTTC. Translated: CATSRERQGANPNYGYTF.

This chain connects TRBV18 to TRBJ2-7; possible D gene TRBD2, 6 bases. This CDR3 is 15 amino acids long. The V gene's germline CDR1 is KGHSH and CDR2 LQKENI. V was cut by 3 bases and J by 6 bases, with 18 bases left in between. The DNA of the CDR3 is TGTGCCAGCTCACCCCCTCCGGTCGGACTAAGCGAGCAGTACTTC. Its translation is CASSPPPVGLSEQYF.

This clone has more than one count but fewer than ten. The rearrangement links TRBV6-2 or TRBV6-3 to TRBJ1-6; no definite D call. The germline V and J ends were trimmed by 3 bases and 6 bases, with 9 bases remaining between them. The CDR3 is 14 amino acids. The germline V gene encodes CDR1 MNHEY and CDR2 SVGEGT. The CDR3 DNA follows: TGTGCCAGCAGTTATGGAGCCCTTAATTCACCCCTCCACTTT. It translates to CASSYGALNSPLHF.

This clone occurred once. The gene calls are TRBV9 and TRBJ1-2; D perhaps matches TRBD1 (5 bases). The CDR3 has 12 residues. The germline V and J ends were trimmed by 0 bases and 7 bases, with 7 bases remaining between them. Germline V CDR1 and CDR2: SGDLS, YYNGEE. CDR3 nucleotides: TGTGCCAGCAGCGTAGTAGGGGTTGGCTACACCTTC. Translating it yields CASSVVGVGYTF.

The chain has TRBV5-6 and TRBJ1-4; 7 nucleotides align to TRBD1. Trimming removed 5 bases from V and 2 bases from J; junction bases left unmatched: 9. This CDR3 is built from 16 residues. In germline, CDR1 is SGHDT, CDR2 YYEEEE. The CDR3 loop reads CASRKQGEGTNEKLFF. The CDR3 region has the DNA TGTGCCAGCAGGAAGCAGGGGGAAGGCACTAATGAAAAACTGTTTTTT.

The rearrangement uses TRBV5-7 and TRBJ1-5; D ambiguous. TRBV5-7 is treated as an ORF (open reading frame) with a function not yet certain. This CDR3 has 15 amino acids. V was cut by 3 bases and J by 10 bases, with 20 bases left in between. This CDR3 reads CASSWPRGPRDPQHF. The CDR3 nucleotides are TGTGCCAGCAGCTGGCCACGAGGGCCGAGGGATCCCCAGCATTTT.

This chain connects TRBV3-1 (or the pseudogene TRBV3-2) to TRBJ2-2; TRBD2 aligns across 8 bases. This CDR3 spans 14 amino acids. After removal of 3 bases from V and 6 bases from J, the junction contained 3 bases not matched to a gene. From germline, CDR1 is LGHDT and CDR2 YNNKEL (reference sequence). The CDR3 bases are TGTGCCAGCAGCCATAGCGGGGCCGCCGGGGAGCTGTTTTTT. It encodes CASSHSGAAGELFF.

The rearrangement uses TRBV15 and TRBJ2-7, with 7 nucleotides matching TRBD2. The CDR3 is made up of 12 amino acids. Trimming at V came to 9 bases and at J to 1 base, leaving 3 bases not matched to a gene. Per the germline V gene, CDR1 is LNHNV and CDR2 is YYDKDF (reference sequence). CDR3: CATGGVSYEQYF. The CDR3 nucleotides are TGTGCCACGGGAGGGGTTTCCTACGAGCAGTACTTC.

The chain has TRBV4-3 and TRBJ1-3; 9 nucleotides match TRBD1. V dropped 4 bases and J dropped 0; count of bases not matched to a gene: 7. This CDR3 is built from 17 residues. CDR1 is LGHNA, CDR2 YSLEER, per germline. The CDR3 protein is CASSPGQGAFSGNTIYF. In nucleotides, the CDR3 is TGCGCCAGCAGCCCGGGACAGGGCGCATTCTCTGGAAACACCATATATTTT.

V gene TRBV14 combines with J gene TRBJ1-1; D uncertain. Trimming stripped 0 bases from V and 1 base from J, with 9 bases between. Per germline, CDR1 SGHDN and CDR2 FVKESK. The CDR3 runs 15 residues. CDR3 coding DNA: TGTGCCAGCAGCCAAGAAATGGTCGGGAACACTGAAGCTTTCTTT. Translated: CASSQEMVGNTEAFF.

This chain links TRBV4-3 with TRBJ2-3; 7 bases are a match to TRBD1. This CDR3 spans 15 amino acids. Unmatched junction bases numbered 5, after V lost 3 bases and J lost 2 bases. Germline V lookup: CDR1 LGHNA, CDR2 YSLEER. The CDR3 sequence is CASSHGQGVTDTQYF. In DNA, the CDR3 is TGCGCCAGCAGCCACGGCCAGGGGGTCACAGATACGCAGTATTTT.

The rearrangement uses TRBV21-1 and TRBJ1-5. TRBV21-1 is deemed a pseudogene. CDR3 length: 16 residues. CDR3 DNA: TGTGCCAGCAGCAAACGGAGTAGCGGAAACAATCAGCCCCAGCATTTT. The encoded protein is CASSKRSSGNNQPQHF.

V is TRBV24-1 and J is TRBJ2-5, with TRBD1 matching 7 bases. This CDR3 spans 15 amino acids. Germline lookup yields CDR1 KGHDR and CDR2 SFDVKD. Trimming at V came to 3 bases and at J to 5 bases, leaving 8 bases not matched to a gene. DNA for the CDR3: TGTGCCACCAGTGATCCCCGGGCAGGGGGTGAGACCCAGTACTTC. As protein: CATSDPRAGGETQYF.

The chain has TRBV19 and TRBJ1-1; 7 bases match TRBD1. Germline CDR1 is LNHDA and CDR2 is SQIVND (reference sequence). V dropped 4 bases and J dropped 10; count of bases not matched to a gene: 6. The CDR3 contains 12 residues. The CDR3 region has the DNA TGTGCCAGTAGTACCGAACCAGGGGGAGCTTTCTTT. This gives the protein CASSTEPGGAFF. The variable domain in full, completed from reference TRBV19 and TRBJ1-1, reads DGGITQSPKYLFRKEGQNVTLSCEQNLNHDAMYWYRQDPGQGLRLIYYSQIVNDFQKGDIAEGYSVSREKKESFPLTVTSAQKNPTAFYLCASSTEPGGAFFGQGTRLTVV.

This chain links TRBV19 with TRBJ1-4; 8 bases agree with TRBD1. The V segment lost 10 bases and the J segment 7 bases; nucleotides outside the gene matches: 11. The length of the CDR3 is 14 residues. Germline V gene sequence: CDR1 LNHDA, CDR2 SQIVND (reference sequence). The CDR3 region is CATEGQGGREKLFF. Written as DNA, the CDR3 is TGTGCCACCGAAGGACAGGGAGGACGTGAAAAACTGTTTTTT.

The chain has TRBV10-3 and TRBJ1-2; tentative D call: TRBD1 (6 bases). Trimming removed 3 bases from V and 8 bases from J, with 13 bases in between. The V gene's germline CDR1 is ENHRY and CDR2 SYGVKD. This CDR3 has 13 amino acids. CDR3 sequence: CAISDYKGDGYTF. DNA of the CDR3: TGTGCCATCAGTGACTACAAGGGGGACGGCTACACCTTC.

The CDR3 coding sequence is TGTGCCAGCAGCTCCGTCTCCGGGACAGGGGGCGGCTACACCTTC. Encoded protein: CASSSVSGTGGGYTF. V and J are TRBV7-8 and TRBJ1-2; TRBD1 matches at 12 bases. Losses at the gene ends were 4 bases for V and 8 bases for J; bases not matched to a gene: 8. This CDR3 has 15 residues. Germline V lookup: CDR1 SGHVS, CDR2 FQNEAQ.

V gene TRBV6-5 combines with J gene TRBJ2-3; 7 positions agree with TRBD2. The CDR3 has 14 residues. Unmatched junction bases numbered 8, after V lost 6 bases and J lost 5 bases. Per germline, CDR1 MNHEY and CDR2 SVGAGI. CDR3 DNA: TGTGCCAGCAGCAATCGATGGGGGGGAGATACGCAGTATTTT. This encodes CASSNRWGGDTQYF.

The chain carries TRBV7-2 and TRBJ2-1; 8 positions agree with TRBD2. The CDR3 loop spans 15 amino acids. Trimming took 6 bases from V and 6 from J; bases not matched to a gene: 10. Germline CDR1 SGHTA, CDR2 FQGNSA. Here the CDR3 DNA reads TGTGCCAGCAGTCGTGATGGAGCGGGGGTCAATGAGCAGTTCTTC. Amino acid sequence: CASSRDGAGVNEQFF.

With regard to this clone: Germline is not matched at one junction end, which may reflect a read error. The chain links TRBV7-2 to TRBJ2-7, with 8 positions matching TRBD2. The CDR3 length is 14 residues. The germline V gene has CDR1 SGHTA and CDR2 FQGNSA. CDR3 in DNA: TGTGCCAGCAGCCTTAGCGGGACCTCCTACGAGCAATACTTC. Amino acid sequence: CASSLSGTSYEQYF.

This chain joins TRBV7-2 and TRBJ1-2; 12 positions match TRBD1. The CDR3 runs 16 residues. With V trimmed by 5 bases and J by 2 bases, 6 bases remained unmatched. Per germline, CDR1 SGHTA and CDR2 FQGNSA. The CDR3 protein is CASSPRGTGGNYGYTF. Here the CDR3 DNA reads TGTGCCAGCAGCCCTCGAGGGACAGGGGGCAACTATGGCTACACCTTC. The whole variable domain, filled in from reference TRBV7-2 and TRBJ1-2, reads GAGVSQSPSNKVTEKGKDVELRCDPISGHTALYWYRQSLGQGLEFLIYFQGNSAPDKSGLPSDRFSAERTGGSVSTLTIQRTQQEDSAVYLCASSPRGTGGNYGYTFGSGTRLTVV.

The chain couples TRBV6-2 or TRBV6-3 to TRBJ1-6; 7 bases are shared with TRBD1. Germline CDR1 and CDR2: MNHEY and SVGEGT. V shed 5 bases and J 9 bases; nucleotides not matched to a gene: 4. CDR3 size: 13 residues. Here the CDR3 reads CASSTGVTSPLHF. The DNA for the CDR3 is TGTGCCAGCAGTACAGGGGTTACTTCACCCCTCCACTTT.

J is TRBJ2-3 and V is TRBV9; D is ambiguous. The CDR3 sequence is 17 residues long. V dropped 0 bases and J dropped 0 bases, with 14 bases sitting between them. Germline V gives CDR1 SGDLS, CDR2 YYNGEE. For the CDR3, the DNA is TGTGCCAGCAGCGTAGGGATTAGCAGCTCTAGCACAGATACGCAGTATTTT. Translation: CASSVGISSSSTDTQYF.

The rearrangement joins TRBV3-1 (or the pseudogene TRBV3-2) to TRBJ1-2; 8 bases are shared with TRBD1. The CDR3 totals 13 residues. Germline assignment: CDR1 LGHDT and CDR2 YNNKEL (reference sequence). The junction had 5 bases not matched to a gene; V was cut back by 3 bases and J by 8 bases. CDR3 region: CASSHASGGGYTF. Here the CDR3 DNA reads TGTGCCAGCAGCCATGCCTCAGGGGGCGGCTACACCTTC.